The 21 T cell receptor beta chains in this list originate from one sample, sequenced in a study of blood T cells in healthy people across ages. Through a sample-barcoded 5' primer and a J-beta primer mix, a second PCR was run for about 6 to 12 cycles. TCRdb reprocessed the 5' RACE reads via MiXCR and lists one record per CDR3 protein. This table has more than 1,400,000 distinct CDR3 sequences, roughly 40% appearing once. Sequenced sample: blood. These receptors were obtained from a woman aged 18 to 35 in good health.

This clonotype appeared a single time. The rearrangement uses TRBV7-9 and TRBJ1-4, with no clear D. Per the germline V gene, CDR1 is SEHNR and CDR2 is FQNEAQ (reference sequence). Trimming cost V 3 bases and J 6 bases, with 17 bases left between them. CDR3 size: 16 residues. The CDR3 is CASSFDVSGVDEKLFF. The DNA of the CDR3 is TGTGCCAGCAGCTTCGATGTTTCCGGGGTGGATGAAAAACTGTTTTTT.

DNA for the CDR3: TGTGCCAGCAGCCAGGTGGGAGTCTACACCTTC. Amino acid sequence: CASSQVGVYTF. The chain is built from TRBV4-2 and TRBJ1-2, with D uncertain. The ends were cut back, 3 bases at V and 10 bases at J, with 9 bases in the middle. The CDR3 has 11 amino acids. The V gene's germline CDR1 is LGHNA and CDR2 YNFKEQ.

This chain uses TRBV25-1 with TRBJ1-1; D gene uncertain. The CDR3 extends over 13 amino acids. V was clipped by 6 bases and J by 0 bases, with 8 bases between them. The V gene's germline CDR1 is MGHDK and CDR2 SYGVNS. CDR3 in amino acids: CASRRELNTEAFF. The CDR3 DNA reads as TGTGCCAGCAGAAGGGAGTTGAACACTGAAGCTTTCTTT. Variable domain in full (rest from reference TRBV25-1 and TRBJ1-1): EADIYQTPRYLVIGTGKKITLECSQTMGHDKMYWYQQDPGMELHLIHYSYGVNSTEKGDLSSESTVSRIRTEHFPLTLESARPSHTSQYLCASRRELNTEAFFGQGTRLTVV.

V is TRBV6-1 and J is TRBJ2-7; 8 bases align to TRBD1. Looked up from germline, CDR1 is MNHNS and CDR2 is SASEGT. The junction had 4 bases not matched to a gene; V was cut back by 5 bases and J by 7 bases. The length of the CDR3 is 12 residues. In nucleotides, the CDR3 is TGTGCCAGCAGTCGGACAGGGATTGAGCAGTACTTC. Its protein is CASSRTGIEQYF.

The chain combines TRBV29-1 with TRBJ1-2; TRBD1 agrees at 8 bases. CDR3 length: 16 amino acids. V lost 6 bases and J lost 3; bases outside the gene matches: 15. The germline gives CDR1 SQVTM, CDR2 ANQGSEA. The CDR3 nucleotides read TGCAGCGTCATGGGAGGACAGGGAGGTAGAGACTATGGCTACACCTTC. Its translation is CSVMGGQGGRDYGYTF.

The chain recombines TRBV27 with TRBJ2-7, with TRBD1 identical over 7 bases. With 5 bases clipped from V and 3 bases from J, the junction kept 4 bases outside the gene matches. CDR1 MNHEY and CDR2 SMNVEV come from the germline V gene (reference sequence). The CDR3 is 13 amino acids. The CDR3: CASSDRVYYEQYF. The CDR3, as DNA: TGTGCCAGCAGTGACAGGGTTTACTACGAGCAGTACTTC.

This clonotype was counted only a few times. V is TRBV6-6 and J is TRBJ2-7, with a tentative D call TRBD1 (5 bases). V gave up 2 bases and J gave up 7 bases, with 18 bases separating them. The CDR3 extends over 15 amino acids. Germline V gene sequence: CDR1 MNHNY, CDR2 SVGAGI (reference sequence). CDR3 protein: CASSYDRSYAGEQYF. The CDR3 DNA follows: TGTGCCAGCAGTTACGACAGATCCTACGCAGGGGAGCAGTACTTC.

This clonotype was counted only a few times. The chain links TRBV2 to TRBJ1-6; 7 bases map to TRBD1. CDR1 and CDR2 from the germline V gene are SNHLY and FYNNEI. This CDR3 contains 15 residues. The ends lost 1 base at V and 9 bases at J; junction bases unmatched: 6. The CDR3 loop reads CASSEGTGRFSPLHF. CDR3 in DNA: TGTGCCAGCAGTGAAGGGACAGGAAGGTTTTCACCCCTCCACTTT. The full variable domain, with the rest looked up from reference TRBV2 and TRBJ1-6, is EPEVTQTPSHQVTQMGQEVILRCVPISNHLYFYWYRQILGQKVEFLVSFYNNEISEKSEIFDDQFSVERPDGSNFTLKIRSTKLEDSAMYFCASSEGTGRFSPLHFGNGTRLTVT.

This clonotype was counted a single time. The junction differs from germline at one of its ends, possibly a read error. V is TRBV2 and J is TRBJ2-3; D perhaps matches TRBD1 (7 bases). The germline CDR1 and CDR2 sequences are SNHLY and FYNNEI. This CDR3 has 16 residues. The CDR3 DNA reads as TGTGCCCGCAGGGGGTGGGTAGCGGAGACATCAGATACGCAGTATTTT. Translated, it gives CARRGWVAETSDTQYF. Based on the CDR3 plus reference TRBV2 and TRBJ2-3, the full variable domain is EPEVTQTPSHQVTQMGQEVILRCVPISNHLYFYWYRQILGQKVEFLVSFYNNEISEKSEIFDDQFSVERPDGSNFTLKIRSTKLEDSAMYFCARRGWVAETSDTQYFGPGTRLTVL.

The rearrangement uses TRBV12-5 and TRBJ2-2, with 7 bases that match TRBD2. This CDR3 is built from 15 residues. Germline trimming cut 6 bases from V and 1 base from J; bases unmatched to any gene: 5. CDR1 and CDR2 from the germline V gene are LGHNT and FRNRAP. In nucleotides, the CDR3 is TGTGCTAGTGGCCGGGGCGGGGGGAACACCGGGGAGCTGTTTTTT. Its translation: CASGRGGGNTGELFF.

This clonotype has a handful of counts. The V and J genes are TRBV10-3 and TRBJ1-2; 7 bases map to TRBD1. The CDR3 is 14 amino acids. The germline V gene has CDR1 ENHRY and CDR2 SYGVKD. V was pared by 2 bases and J by 3 bases, with 3 bases of the junction left unmatched. CDR3 DNA: TGTGCCATCAGTGAGAGACAGGGAGACTATGGCTACACCTTC. It codes for CAISERQGDYGYTF.

J is TRBJ1-4 and V is TRBV20-1; possibly TRBD1 for D (5 bases). V was trimmed by 4 bases and J by 7 bases, leaving 16 bases between them. Germline values: CDR1 DFQATT, CDR2 SNEGSKA (reference sequence). This CDR3 is 14 amino acids long. CDR3 protein: CSANGAGVREKLFF. In nucleotides, the CDR3 is TGCAGTGCTAATGGGGCGGGGGTACGTGAAAAACTGTTTTTT.

The V call is TRBV19, the J call TRBJ2-3, with a possible D match to TRBD2 (6 bases). V lost 11 bases and J 5 bases, leaving 17 bases between the germline ends. The CDR3 consists of 13 residues. The V gene's germline CDR1 is LNHDA and CDR2 SQIVND (reference sequence). CDR3 DNA: TGTGCCTCCCAGGCCCCGGGGGAAGATACGCAGTATTTT. Its protein is CASQAPGEDTQYF.

DNA for the CDR3: TGCGCCAGCAGTTCTTTTCCGGGGGGTGCGCAGTATTTT. Its translation is CASSSFPGGAQYF. The chain has TRBV10-1 and TRBJ2-3; the match to TRBD2 covers 7 bases. Trimming removed 5 bases from V and 10 bases from J; junction bases left unmatched: 9. The CDR3 has 13 residues. Germline V lookup: CDR1 WNHNN, CDR2 SYGVQD (reference sequence).

V is TRBV20-1 and J is TRBJ2-1; 8 bases match TRBD1. V trimming: 5 bases; J trimming: 8 bases; junction bases outside the gene matches: 14. CDR3 length equals 15 residues. Germline assignment: CDR1 DFQATT and CDR2 SNEGSKA (reference sequence). The CDR3 nucleotides read TGCAGTGCTGGGGACAGGACCGTTTCTCGGGATGAGCAGTTCTTC. As protein: CSAGDRTVSRDEQFF.

This clonotype showed up many times. The chain has TRBV6-5 and TRBJ1-2; D uncertain. This CDR3 has 14 amino acids. Germline V gene lookup returns CDR1 MNHEY and CDR2 SVGAGI. V gave up 4 bases and J gave up 0 bases, with 9 bases separating them. CDR3 sequence (DNA): TGTGCCAGCAGTTTAGCCAGGTCTAACTATGGCTACACCTTC. Protein: CASSLARSNYGYTF.

This clonotype appeared a single time. The rearrangement joins TRBV29-1 to TRBJ1-3; no clear D. This CDR3 is built from 12 residues. V lost 5 bases to trimming and J lost 4 bases, with 9 bases between them. CDR1 is SQVTM and CDR2 is ANQGSEA in the germline V gene. For the CDR3, the DNA is TGCAGCGTTAGGCCTTCAGGAAACACCATATATTTT. Protein product: CSVRPSGNTIYF.

To note about this clonotype: One end of the junction varies from germline; a read error may be responsible. The rearrangement links TRBV10-3 to TRBJ2-7, with D possibly being TRBD2 (6 bases). This CDR3 contains 14 residues. Germline V gene lookup returns CDR1 ENHRY and CDR2 SYGVKD. DNA for the CDR3: TGTGCCATCAGGGAGTCGGGAGTCGCCTACGAGCAGTACTTC. It translates to CAIRESGVAYEQYF.

This clonotype was observed a handful of times. This sequence joins TRBV20-1 and TRBJ2-3, with D unresolved. The CDR3 is 14 residues long. Germline assignment: CDR1 DFQATT and CDR2 SNEGSKA (reference sequence). V gave up 3 bases and J gave up 0 bases, with 10 bases separating them. The CDR3 sequence is CSASSPTSTDTQYF. As DNA, the CDR3 is TGCAGTGCTAGTTCTCCCACTAGCACAGATACGCAGTATTTT.

J is TRBJ2-7 and V is TRBV5-1; possible D gene TRBD2, 8 bases. Germline loops: CDR1 SGHRS, CDR2 YFSETQ. This CDR3 contains 16 residues. Trimming shortened V by 0 bases and J by 7 bases, and 20 bases separated the two germline ends. DNA of the CDR3: TGCGCCAGCAGCTTGGAGGGACAGACTAGCGTTAATGAGCAGTACTTC. Its protein is CASSLEGQTSVNEQYF.

This chain uses TRBV20-1 with TRBJ2-1; 9 bases fit TRBD1. This CDR3 region has 14 residues. CDR1 is DFQATT and CDR2 is SNEGSKA in the germline V gene (reference sequence). V was pared by 0 bases and J by 7 bases, with 4 bases of the junction left unmatched. The CDR3 region is CSARDWTGVNEQFF. CDR3 nucleotides: TGCAGTGCTAGAGATTGGACAGGGGTAAATGAGCAGTTCTTC.